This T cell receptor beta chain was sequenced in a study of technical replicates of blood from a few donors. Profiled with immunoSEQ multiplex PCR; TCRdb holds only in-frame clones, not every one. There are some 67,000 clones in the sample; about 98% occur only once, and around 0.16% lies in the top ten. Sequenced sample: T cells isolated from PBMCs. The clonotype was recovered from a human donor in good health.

The CDR3 DNA sequence: TGCGCCAGCAGCTTGGCGGTCGGGGATATGGTGGGCTACACCTTC. Translated: CASSLAVGDMVGYTF. The chain uses TRBV5-1 and TRBJ1-2, with D unclear. Trimming shortened V by 0 bases and J by 8 bases, and 17 bases separated the two germline ends. This CDR3 contains 15 residues. Germline CDR1 and CDR2: SGHRS and YFSETQ.